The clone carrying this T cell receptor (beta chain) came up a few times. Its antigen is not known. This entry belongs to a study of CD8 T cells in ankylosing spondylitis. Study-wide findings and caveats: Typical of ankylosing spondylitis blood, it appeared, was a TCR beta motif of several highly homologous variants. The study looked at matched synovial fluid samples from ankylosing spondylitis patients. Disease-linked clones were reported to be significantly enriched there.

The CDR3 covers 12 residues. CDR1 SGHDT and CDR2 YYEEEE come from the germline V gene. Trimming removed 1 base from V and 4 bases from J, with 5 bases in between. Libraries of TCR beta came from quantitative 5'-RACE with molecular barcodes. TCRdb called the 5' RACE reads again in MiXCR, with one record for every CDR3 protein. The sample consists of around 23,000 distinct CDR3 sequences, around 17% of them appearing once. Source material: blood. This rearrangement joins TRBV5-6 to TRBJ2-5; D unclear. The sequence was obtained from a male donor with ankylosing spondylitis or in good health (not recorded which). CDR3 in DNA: TGTGCCAGCAGCTTGAACGCAGAGACCCAGTACTTC. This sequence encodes CASSLNAETQYF. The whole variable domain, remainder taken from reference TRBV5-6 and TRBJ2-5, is DAGVTQSPTHLIKTRGQQVTLRCSPKSGHDTVSWYQQALGQGPQFIFQYYEEEERQRGNFPDRFSGHQFPNYSSELNVNALLLGDSALYLCASSLNAETQYFGPGTRLLVL.